This TCR beta chain was profiled in a study of cytomegalovirus exposure and HLA in healthy donors. Study in general: The study placed over 65% of its 398 genotyped donors in the Caucasian-associated ancestry cluster. Study-level points and caveats: The authors enumerated 180 or so TCR beta chains as linked to cytomegalovirus. Analysis performed later found approximately 17,000 TCR beta sequences associated with HLA alleles at 0.05 false discovery rate.

The PCR had 60 Vbeta and 13 Jbeta primers. The repertoire was sequenced with immunoSEQ multiplex PCR; TCRdb's copy has only in-frame clones and lacks some. Among around 50,000 clones, around 83% were seen once, and the ten largest hold approximately 1.7%. In its sample, this clone is medium-sized. Its antigen is not known. Per the germline V gene, CDR1 is ENHRY and CDR2 is SYGVKD. The V gene lost 2 bases and the J gene lost 0 bases, with 19 bases spanning the gap. CDR3 length: 18 residues. This receptor was identified in a man aged 40-49 years in good health and CMV-seronegative. The source material was PBMCs. The rearrangement links TRBV10-3 to TRBJ1-2; D is perhaps TRBD1 (5 bases). The CDR3 nucleotides read TGTGCCATCAGTGAGACTCATATGCGGGACGGATCTAACTATGGCTACACCTTC. Protein: CAISETHMRDGSNYGYTF.